Below are 23 T cell receptor beta chains sequenced from a single sample in a study of T cell changes during pregnancy in multiple sclerosis. Here immunoSEQ multiplex PCR was the method, and the copy in TCRdb shows in-frame clones only, minus some. This table has about 39,000 clones, 93% appearing once. The sample was CD4+ T cells from peripheral blood mononuclear cells, taken in the first trimester of pregnancy. The receptors stem from a female donor with multiple sclerosis, enrolled in a pregnancy study.

This chain connects TRBV6-5 to TRBJ1-1; TRBD1 matches 9 bases. CDR1 is MNHEY and CDR2 is SVGAGI in the germline V gene. J was trimmed by 14 bases and V by 4 bases; bases with no gene match: 5. CDR3 length: 11 amino acids. Here the CDR3 DNA reads TGTGCCAGCAGTTCGAGACAGGGGGACTTCTTT. Its protein is CASSSRQGDFF.

V usage is TRBV9 and J usage is TRBJ2-6, with a possible D match to TRBD1 (5 bases). CDR1 and CDR2 from the germline V gene are SGDLS and YYNGEE. CDR3 length: 15 amino acids. V was cut by 0 bases and J by 2 bases, with 6 bases left in between. CDR3 residues: CASSVAGTGANVLTF. CDR3 nucleotide sequence: TGTGCCAGCAGCGTAGCAGGGACTGGGGCCAACGTCCTGACTTTC.

CDR3 nucleotide sequence: TGTGCCAGCCTTTCGGGATACGAGCAGTACTTC. Translation gives CASLSGYEQYF. The rearrangement links TRBV28 to TRBJ2-7; a weak D match, TRBD2 (5 bases). Deletions cut 8 bases from V and 4 bases from J, with 9 bases between. This CDR3 contains 11 residues. Germline V gene sequence: CDR1 MDHEN, CDR2 SYDVKM.

This chain joins TRBV25-1 and TRBJ1-5; weak D call: TRBD1 (5 bases). The CDR3 has 14 residues. The V and J ends lost 3 bases and 7 bases respectively, with 13 bases between them. Germline assignment: CDR1 MGHDK and CDR2 SYGVNS. The CDR3 DNA follows: TGTGCCAGCAGTGACTCGGCAGGGAGGCAGCCCCAGCATTTT. This codes for CASSDSAGRQPQHF.

CDR3 coding DNA: TGTGCCAGCAGTTACAGGGACCGACAGGGTGTGCGTGGCTACACCTTC. This gives the protein CASSYRDRQGVRGYTF. The chain is built from TRBV6-6 and TRBJ1-2, with 7 bases aligning to TRBD1. In germline, CDR1 is MNHNY, CDR2 SVGAGI (reference sequence). The CDR3 spans 16 residues. Trimming at V came to 2 bases and at J to 7 bases, leaving 13 bases not matched to a gene.

This sequence joins TRBV2 and TRBJ2-1; 11 bases are shared with TRBD2. The CDR3 totals 16 residues. CDR1 is SNHLY and CDR2 is FYNNEI in the germline V gene. V lost 4 bases and J lost 5; bases outside the gene matches: 7. CDR3 residues: CASSAPGLADHNEQFF. The CDR3 DNA reads as TGTGCCAGCAGTGCACCGGGACTAGCGGATCACAATGAGCAGTTCTTC.

The chain employs TRBV6-5 and TRBJ2-1; no clear D. The CDR3 has 13 residues. Germline CDR1 reads MNHEY; CDR2 reads SVGAGI. V was trimmed by 6 bases and J by 6 bases, leaving 12 bases between them. The CDR3 loop is CASSLPGTNEQFF. Here the CDR3 DNA reads TGTGCCAGCAGCCTGCCGGGTACCAATGAGCAGTTCTTC.

The rearrangement links TRBV6-5 to TRBJ1-4; 10 nucleotides line up with TRBD1. Germline CDR1 reads MNHEY; CDR2 reads SVGAGI. The V gene end was trimmed by 2 bases and the J gene end by 7 bases; junction bases not matched to a gene: 4. The CDR3 is made up of 15 amino acids. Here the CDR3 reads CASSYVGTGAEKLFF. The CDR3 DNA sequence: TGTGCCAGCAGTTACGTTGGGACAGGGGCTGAAAAACTGTTTTTT.

The chain employs TRBV2 and TRBJ2-1; TRBD2 agrees at 10 bases. V lost 6 bases, J lost 0 bases, and 11 bases stayed unmatched. Germline CDR1 and CDR2: SNHLY and FYNNEI. CDR3 length: 18 residues. CDR3: CASSPGLAGELSYNEQFF. The CDR3 DNA sequence: TGTGCCAGCAGCCCAGGGCTAGCGGGGGAGCTCTCCTACAATGAGCAGTTCTTC.

V is TRBV29-1 and J is TRBJ2-7; 7 bases align to TRBD1. J lost 4 bases, V lost 4 bases, and 10 bases had no gene match. The CDR3 totals 14 residues. Germline loops: CDR1 SQVTM, CDR2 ANQGSEA. The CDR3 is CSVGSGDRVYEQYF. The DNA of the CDR3 is TGCAGCGTTGGTAGTGGTGACAGGGTGTACGAGCAGTACTTC.

In its sample, this clone was seen a few times. The rearrangement links TRBV14 to TRBJ1-6; D is ambiguous. The V and J ends lost 0 bases and 11 bases respectively, with 11 bases between them. The CDR3 extends over 14 amino acids. Germline CDR1 and CDR2: SGHDN and FVKESK. As DNA, the CDR3 is TGTGCCAGCAGCCAAGACCATGGACTCACACCCCTCCACTTT. Amino acid sequence: CASSQDHGLTPLHF.

V is TRBV7-9 and J is TRBJ2-3, with D maybe TRBD2 (6 bases). Trimming pared 4 bases from V and 4 bases from J, leaving 21 bases between. This CDR3 spans 17 amino acids. Germline lookup yields CDR1 SEHNR and CDR2 FQNEAQ (reference sequence). The CDR3, as DNA: TGTGCCAGCAGCTCCCACAAAGCGGGCCAAGCGGCAGATACGCAGTATTTT. Translating it yields CASSSHKAGQAADTQYF.

As for this clone: Distinct nucleotide sequences in the sample also encode this CDR3. V gene TRBV5-5 combines with J gene TRBJ1-2; D might be TRBD1 (6 bases). The CDR3 runs 14 residues. Germline V CDR1 and CDR2: SGHKS, YYEKEE (reference sequence). V was pared by 1 base and J by 2 bases, with 9 bases between. The CDR3 sequence is CASSLTGTNYGYTF. The DNA for the CDR3 is TGTGCCAGCAGCTTGACAGGGACAAACTATGGCTACACCTTC.

V usage is TRBV5-1 and J usage is TRBJ1-1; TRBD1 matches 8 bases. The CDR3 contains 19 residues. V was clipped by 2 bases and J by 0 bases; unmatched bases: 15. Germline CDR1 SGHRS, CDR2 YFSETQ. The CDR3 nucleotides are TGCGCCAGCAGCTTACTCCAGTGGACAGGGAAGTTGGTGAACACTGAAGCTTTCTTT. Its protein product is CASSLLQWTGKLVNTEAFF.

This clone appeared a single time. The CDR3 loop is CASSERSSYEQYF. Written as DNA, the CDR3 is TGTGCCAGCAGCGAAAGGAGCTCCTACGAGCAGTACTTC. The V and J genes are TRBV5-4 and TRBJ2-7; no clear D. CDR3 size: 13 residues. Trimming cost V 4 bases and J 0 bases, with 8 bases left between them. CDR1 SGHNT and CDR2 YYREEE come from the germline V gene (reference sequence).

The CDR3 bases are TGCAGCGCCTCGGGGGGGTACACTGAAGCTTTCTTT. Translation: CSASGGYTEAFF. The chain employs TRBV29-1 and TRBJ1-1; possible D gene TRBD1, 5 bases. The CDR3 has 12 amino acids. Germline lookup yields CDR1 SQVTM and CDR2 ANQGSEA. Trimming left V 7 bases short and J 3 bases short, with 12 bases between.

The V and J genes are TRBV19 and TRBJ1-6; D possibly corresponds to TRBD1 (5 bases). Germline assignment: CDR1 LNHDA and CDR2 SQIVND (reference sequence). Trimming cost V 2 bases and J 10 bases, with 9 bases left between them. CDR3 length: 13 residues. The CDR3 DNA is TGTGCCAGTAGTATACAGGGTGACTCACCCCTCCACTTT. Translating it yields CASSIQGDSPLHF.

CDR3 in amino acids: CASSESGLTHGTQYF. The CDR3 DNA is TGCGCCAGCAGTGAATCGGGACTTACCCATGGGACCCAGTACTTC. The V and J genes are TRBV10-1 and TRBJ2-5; TRBD2 is a possible D gene (6 bases). Germline loops: CDR1 WNHNN, CDR2 SYGVQD (reference sequence). V was cut by 3 bases and J by 7 bases, with 18 bases left in between. The CDR3 is 15 residues long.

The rearrangement links TRBV5-1 to TRBJ2-5; maybe TRBD1 (6 bases). The CDR3 spans 13 residues. CDR1 SGHRS and CDR2 YFSETQ come from the germline V gene. V was pared by 8 bases and J by 2 bases, with 13 bases between. CDR3 in amino acids: CASFRDIQETQYF. As DNA, the CDR3 is TGCGCCAGTTTCCGGGACATACAAGAGACCCAGTACTTC.

The chain combines TRBV2 with TRBJ2-2; D is possibly TRBD1 (6 bases). Germline V CDR1 and CDR2: SNHLY, FYNNEI. Trimming left V 7 bases short and J 1 base short, with 10 bases between. The CDR3 is made up of 14 amino acids. In DNA form, the CDR3 reads TGTGCCAGCAAATGGACAGAGAACACCGGGGAGCTGTTTTTT. This encodes CASKWTENTGELFF.

This clone was detected once. The J gene is TRBJ1-2, the V gene TRBV5-5; D uncertain. The germline V and J ends were trimmed by 0 bases and 8 bases, with 8 bases remaining between them. This CDR3 has 12 amino acids. Germline loops: CDR1 SGHKS, CDR2 YYEKEE (reference sequence). CDR3 coding DNA: TGTGCCAGCAGCTTGGTTACCGGGGGCTACACCTTC. Protein product: CASSLVTGGYTF.

The chain employs TRBV5-1 and TRBJ1-6; D is possibly TRBD1 (6 bases). Between the trimmed V and J ends, which lost 0 bases and 1 base, there was a span of 8 bases. CDR3 length: 16 residues. Germline V gene sequence: CDR1 SGHRS, CDR2 YFSETQ. The CDR3 here is CASSLATGSYNSPLHF. The CDR3 nucleotides are TGCGCCAGCAGCTTGGCGACAGGTTCCTATAATTCACCCCTCCACTTT.

The rearrangement joins TRBV10-3 to TRBJ1-1; D perhaps matches TRBD1 (5 bases). Germline values: CDR1 ENHRY, CDR2 SYGVKD. V lost 6 bases and J 1 base, leaving 12 bases between the germline ends. CDR3 length: 14 residues. The chain's CDR3 is CAISPGISNTEAFF. For the CDR3, the DNA is TGTGCCATCAGCCCAGGGATTTCGAACACTGAAGCTTTCTTT.